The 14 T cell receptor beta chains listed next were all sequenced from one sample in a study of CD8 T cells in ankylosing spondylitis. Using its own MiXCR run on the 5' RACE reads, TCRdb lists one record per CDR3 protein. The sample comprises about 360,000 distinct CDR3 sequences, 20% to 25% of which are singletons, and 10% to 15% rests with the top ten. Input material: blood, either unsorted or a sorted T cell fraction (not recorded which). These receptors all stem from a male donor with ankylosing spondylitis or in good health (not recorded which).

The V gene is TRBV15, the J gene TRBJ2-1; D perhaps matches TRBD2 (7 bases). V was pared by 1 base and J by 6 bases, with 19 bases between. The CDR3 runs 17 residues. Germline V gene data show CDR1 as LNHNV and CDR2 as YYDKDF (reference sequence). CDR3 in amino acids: CATSRGGGGGPSNEQFF. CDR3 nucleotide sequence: TGTGCCACCAGCAGAGGAGGCGGCGGGGGCCCCTCCAATGAGCAGTTCTTC. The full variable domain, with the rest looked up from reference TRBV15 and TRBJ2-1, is DAMVIQNPRYQVTQFGKPVTLSCSQTLNHNVMYWYQQKSSQAPKLLFHYYDKDFNNEADTPDNFQSRRPNTSFCFLDIRSPGLGDTAMYLCATSRGGGGGPSNEQFFGPGTRLTVL.

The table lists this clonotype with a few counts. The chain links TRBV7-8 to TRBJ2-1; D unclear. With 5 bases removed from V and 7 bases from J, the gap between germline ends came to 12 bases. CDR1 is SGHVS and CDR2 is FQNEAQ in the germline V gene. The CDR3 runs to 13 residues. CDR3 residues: CASSKSPGNEQFF. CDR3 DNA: TGTGCCAGCAGCAAGAGCCCTGGAAATGAGCAGTTCTTC.

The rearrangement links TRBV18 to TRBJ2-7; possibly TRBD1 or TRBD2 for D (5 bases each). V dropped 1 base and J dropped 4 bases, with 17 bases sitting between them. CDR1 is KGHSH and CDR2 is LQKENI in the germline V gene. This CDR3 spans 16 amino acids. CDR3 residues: CASSPLLGTASYEQYF. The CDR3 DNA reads TGTGCCAGCTCACCACTCCTAGGGACCGCATCATACGAGCAGTACTTC.

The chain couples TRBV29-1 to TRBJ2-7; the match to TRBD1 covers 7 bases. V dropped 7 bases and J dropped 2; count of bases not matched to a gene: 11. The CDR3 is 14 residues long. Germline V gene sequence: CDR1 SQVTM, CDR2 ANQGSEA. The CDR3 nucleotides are TGCAGCGCCCCAGTGGGGGACAGTCCCTACGAGCAGTACTTC. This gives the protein CSAPVGDSPYEQYF.

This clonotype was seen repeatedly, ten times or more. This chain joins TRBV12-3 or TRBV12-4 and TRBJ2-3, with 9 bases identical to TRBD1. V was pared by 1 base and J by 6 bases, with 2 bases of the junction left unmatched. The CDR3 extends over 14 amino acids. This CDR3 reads CASSLGTGADTQYF. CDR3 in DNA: TGTGCCAGCAGTTTAGGGACAGGGGCGGATACGCAGTATTTT.

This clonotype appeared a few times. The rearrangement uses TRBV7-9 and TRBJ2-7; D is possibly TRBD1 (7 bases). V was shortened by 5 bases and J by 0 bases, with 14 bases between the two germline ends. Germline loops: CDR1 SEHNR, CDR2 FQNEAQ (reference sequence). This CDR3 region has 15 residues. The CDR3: CASSHQGGPSYEQYF. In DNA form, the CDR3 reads TGTGCCAGCAGCCACCAGGGGGGCCCCTCCTACGAGCAGTACTTC.

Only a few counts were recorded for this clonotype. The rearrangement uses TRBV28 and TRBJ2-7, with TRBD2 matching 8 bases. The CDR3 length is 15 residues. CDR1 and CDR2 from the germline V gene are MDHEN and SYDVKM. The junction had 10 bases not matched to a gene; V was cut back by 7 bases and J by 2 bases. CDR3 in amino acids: CASKDLLAVTYEQYF. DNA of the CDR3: TGTGCCAGCAAAGACTTACTAGCGGTAACCTACGAGCAGTACTTC.

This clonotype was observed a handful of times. The CDR3 coding sequence is TGTGCCAGCAGTTTAGCGGATGCTAATCCAGATACGCAGTATTTT. Protein sequence: CASSLADANPDTQYF. V is TRBV12-3 or TRBV12-4 and J is TRBJ2-3; D remains ambiguous. Trimming left V 0 bases short and J 4 bases short, with 11 bases between. The CDR3 spans 15 residues.

In nucleotides, the CDR3 is TGTGCCAGCAGTAAACGGGTATCAGGGGACTATGGCTACACCTTC. Translated: CASSKRVSGDYGYTF. The chain combines TRBV12-3 or TRBV12-4 with TRBJ1-2; possibly TRBD1 for D (6 bases). Trimming removed 5 bases from V and 3 bases from J, with 16 bases in between. The CDR3 length is 15 residues.

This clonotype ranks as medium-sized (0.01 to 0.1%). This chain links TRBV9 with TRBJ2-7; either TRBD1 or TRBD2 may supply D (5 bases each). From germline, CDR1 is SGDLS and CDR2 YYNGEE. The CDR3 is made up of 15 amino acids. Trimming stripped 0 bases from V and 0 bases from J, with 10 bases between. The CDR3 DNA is TGTGCCAGCAGCGTAGCCCCAGGGAGCTCCTACGAGCAGTACTTC. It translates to CASSVAPGSSYEQYF.

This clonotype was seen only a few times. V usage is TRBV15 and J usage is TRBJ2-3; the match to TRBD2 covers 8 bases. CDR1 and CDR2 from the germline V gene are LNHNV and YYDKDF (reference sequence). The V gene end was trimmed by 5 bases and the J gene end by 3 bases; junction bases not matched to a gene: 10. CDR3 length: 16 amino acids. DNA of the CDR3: TGTGCCACCAGCGGGGGGACTAGTCCGAGGACAGATACGCAGTATTTT. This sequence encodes CATSGGTSPRTDTQYF.

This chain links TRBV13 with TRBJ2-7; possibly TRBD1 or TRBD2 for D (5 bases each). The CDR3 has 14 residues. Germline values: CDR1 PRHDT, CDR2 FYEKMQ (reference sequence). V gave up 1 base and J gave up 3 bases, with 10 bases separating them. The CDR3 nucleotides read TGTGCCAGCAGCTTAGTGGGGGTCGGCTACGAGCAGTACTTC. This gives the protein CASSLVGVGYEQYF.

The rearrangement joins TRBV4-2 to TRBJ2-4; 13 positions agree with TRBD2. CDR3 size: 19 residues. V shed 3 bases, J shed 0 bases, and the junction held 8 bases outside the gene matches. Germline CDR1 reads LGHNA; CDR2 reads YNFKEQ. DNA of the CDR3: TGTGCCAGCAGCCACCCTGGGACTAGCGGGGAACTAGCCAAAAACATTCAGTACTTC. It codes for CASSHPGTSGELAKNIQYF.

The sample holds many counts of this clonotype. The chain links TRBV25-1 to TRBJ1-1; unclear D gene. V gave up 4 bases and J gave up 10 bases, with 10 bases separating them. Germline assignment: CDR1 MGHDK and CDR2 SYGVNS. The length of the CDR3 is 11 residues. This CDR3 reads CASSGSGVAFF. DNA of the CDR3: TGTGCCAGCAGTGGTAGCGGGGTAGCTTTCTTT.